This T cell receptor beta chain was identified in a study of blood T cell repertoires in COVID-19. At the level of the study: The analysed material was cDNA or gDNA that came from T cells, B-cell-depleted T cells, or PBMCs.

How the authors handled the data: Estimation of nucleated cell counts was performed using reference gene primer amplification. Only in-frame clones appear in the TCRdb table, and some are missing; sequencing was by immunoSEQ multiplex PCR. V, J and clone size derive from that table, while D and trimming were established from the DNA sequence. The data show around 260,000 clones, around 86% seen once. This CDR3 has 15 amino acids. Germline-derived CDR1 and CDR2 are LGHNA and YSLEER. With V trimmed by 4 bases and J by 3 bases, 6 bases remained unmatched. What was sequenced was peripheral blood. This sequence originates from a man in his forties who had recovered from COVID-19. The V and J genes are TRBV4-3 and TRBJ2-7; 10 bases line up with TRBD2. CDR3 coding DNA: TGCGCCAGCAGCCCCCTAGCGGGGGTATTCTACGAGCAGTACTTC. Protein product: CASSPLAGVFYEQYF.